This passage covers 18 T cell receptor beta chains from one sample sequenced in a study of vaccination and CD4 T cells after COVID-19. The antigens of these receptors remain unknown. The study sequenced cultured CD4+ T cell DNA using the Oncomine TCR Beta short-read assay. TCRdb processed the PCR reads anew with MiXCR; each CDR3 protein has one entry. Among approximately 14,000 distinct CDR3 sequences listed, approximately 30% were seen once. Treatment specified: approximately 11-day PBMC culture with coronavirus spike peptide pools or control peptides (ViraFEST assay). Source material: cultured CD4+ T cells from blood. Receptors were obtained from a human donor with COVID-19.

V gene TRBV6-5 combines with J gene TRBJ1-5, with D tentatively TRBD1 (6 bases). The CDR3 totals 17 residues. Germline V gene sequence: CDR1 MNHEY, CDR2 SVGAGI. V gave up 4 bases and J gave up 0 bases, with 16 bases separating them. The CDR3 sequence is CASSLRTEGNSNQPQHF. The CDR3 DNA sequence: TGTGCCAGCAGTTTAAGGACAGAGGGGAATAGCAATCAGCCCCAGCATTTT.

This clonotype was seen a handful of times. CDR3 sequence reads: CASSIQWGNQPQHF. CDR3 nucleotides: TGTGCCAGTAGTATACAGTGGGGCAATCAGCCCCAGCATTTT. This chain joins TRBV19 and TRBJ1-5; D is unresolved. CDR3 length: 14 amino acids. Trimming shortened V by 2 bases and J by 2 bases, and 7 bases separated the two germline ends. Germline CDR1 and CDR2: LNHDA and SQIVND (reference sequence). Full variable domain (rest looked up from reference TRBV19 and TRBJ1-5): DGGITQSPKYLFRKEGQNVTLSCEQNLNHDAMYWYRQDPGQGLRLIYYSQIVNDFQKGDIAEGYSVSREKKESFPLTVTSAQKNPTAFYLCASSIQWGNQPQHFGDGTRLSIL.

J is TRBJ2-3 and V is TRBV2; 8 bases are a match to TRBD1. Germline trimming cut 3 bases from V and 4 bases from J; bases unmatched to any gene: 6. Germline CDR1 and CDR2: SNHLY and FYNNEI. The CDR3 spans 15 residues. This CDR3 is CASSENRGIADTQYF. The CDR3 nucleotides read TGTGCCAGCAGTGAGAACAGGGGGATCGCAGATACGCAGTATTTT.

The chain joins TRBV30 to TRBJ1-1; D call uncertain. Germline V CDR1 and CDR2: GTSNPN, SVGIG (reference sequence). The CDR3 is made up of 14 amino acids. Trimming stripped 0 bases from V and 1 base from J, with 9 bases between. This CDR3 is CAWSVSNPNTEAFF. For the CDR3, the DNA is TGTGCCTGGAGTGTAAGTAACCCGAACACTGAAGCTTTCTTT.

The rearrangement uses TRBV6-1 and TRBJ1-2; TRBD1 might be the D (5 bases). In germline, CDR1 is MNHNS, CDR2 SASEGT. CDR3 size: 17 residues. The ends were cut back, 6 bases at V and 0 bases at J, with 20 bases in the middle. CDR3: CASSRLWPGETNYGYTF. The CDR3 DNA reads as TGTGCCAGCAGCCGCCTATGGCCGGGGGAGACTAACTATGGCTACACCTTC.

This sequence joins TRBV18 and TRBJ2-7; D is perhaps TRBD1 (6 bases). There are 13 residues in the CDR3. Trimming left V 4 bases short and J 6 bases short, with 13 bases between. Germline-derived CDR1 and CDR2 are KGHSH and LQKENI. CDR3 sequence: CASSRTDRIEQYF. The DNA of the CDR3 is TGTGCCAGCTCACGAACCGACAGGATCGAGCAGTACTTC.

V and J are TRBV2 and TRBJ1-6, with D possibly TRBD1 on 5 matching bases. The CDR3 length is 15 residues. Trimming removed 8 bases at V and 2 bases at J, with 13 bases between. Germline lookup yields CDR1 SNHLY and CDR2 FYNNEI. The DNA for the CDR3 is TGTGCCAGCCATCCCGACAGTACCTATAATTCACCCCTCCACTTT. Translating gives CASHPDSTYNSPLHF.

The J gene is TRBJ2-5, the V gene TRBV19; 9 bases agree with TRBD2. Germline CDR1 is LNHDA and CDR2 is SQIVND (reference sequence). The CDR3 extends over 17 amino acids. The V gene end was trimmed by 2 bases and the J gene end by 7 bases; junction bases not matched to a gene: 14. CDR3: CASSITVLAGGQGTQYF. The CDR3, as DNA: TGTGCCAGTAGTATAACGGTCTTGGCGGGGGGGCAGGGGACCCAGTACTTC.

CDR3 in DNA: TGTGCCAGCAGGGCCGGGACAGCGAACACCGGGGAGCTGTTTTTT. Translated: CASRAGTANTGELFF. The rearrangement uses TRBV2 and TRBJ2-2; 7 bases agree with TRBD1. CDR1 and CDR2 (germline): SNHLY, FYNNEI. V dropped 6 bases and J dropped 0; count of bases not matched to a gene: 4. This CDR3 has 15 residues.

This clonotype was seen more than once but under ten times. The CDR3 DNA reads as TGTGCCAGCAGCTCACGGCTAGCCAAAAACATTCAGTACTTC. It codes for CASSSRLAKNIQYF. V usage is TRBV11-2 and J usage is TRBJ2-4; D uncertain. V lost 4 bases and J 0 bases, leaving 7 bases between the germline ends. The CDR3 is 14 residues long. Germline V gene lookup returns CDR1 SGHAT and CDR2 FQNNGV.

This chain links TRBV7-8 with TRBJ2-3; no firm D call. This CDR3 region has 16 residues. V was clipped by 7 bases and J by 0 bases, with 17 bases between them. The germline V gene has CDR1 SGHVS and CDR2 FQNEAQ. Here the CDR3 DNA reads TGTGCCAGCAAGCTTAAAGCGTGGGGAAGCACAGATACGCAGTATTTT. Protein sequence: CASKLKAWGSTDTQYF. Using reference TRBV7-8 and TRBJ2-3 for the parts outside the CDR3, the full variable domain is GAGVSQSPRYKVAKRGQDVALRCDPISGHVSLFWYQQALGQGPEFLTYFQNEAQLDKSGLPSDRFFAERPEGSVSTLKIQRTQQEDSAVYLCASKLKAWGSTDTQYFGPGTRLTVL.

The chain is built from TRBV5-8 and TRBJ1-5, with 8 bases matching TRBD1. The CDR3 covers 17 residues. J lost 0 bases, V lost 2 bases, and 7 bases had no gene match. The V gene's germline CDR1 is SGHTS and CDR2 YDEGEE. CDR3 DNA: TGTGCCAGCAGCTTTGGGACAGGACTTAATAGCAATCAGCCCCAGCATTTT. This gives the protein CASSFGTGLNSNQPQHF.

This clonotype was found a few times. This sequence joins TRBV24-1 and TRBJ2-1; TRBD1 aligns across 8 bases. CDR1 and CDR2 (germline): KGHDR, SFDVKD. This CDR3 region has 16 residues. V lost 2 bases and J lost 7; bases outside the gene matches: 9. CDR3 sequence: CATSDYGTGELNEQFF. In DNA form, the CDR3 reads TGTGCCACCAGTGATTACGGGACAGGAGAGTTGAATGAGCAGTTCTTC.

This clonotype was counted between two and nine times. The chain combines TRBV6-1 with TRBJ1-5; a weak D match, TRBD1 (5 bases). The CDR3 spans 16 residues. With 6 bases removed from V and 0 bases from J, the gap between germline ends came to 15 bases. The germline V gene has CDR1 MNHNS and CDR2 SASEGT. The CDR3 is CASSPLTVNSNQPQHF. The CDR3 nucleotides read TGTGCCAGCAGCCCGCTGACAGTAAATAGCAATCAGCCCCAGCATTTT.

This clonotype has only a few counts. The chain links TRBV7-9 to TRBJ2-3; D not resolved. Trimming took off 4 bases at V and 2 bases at J, with 13 bases between the two ends. Germline CDR1 SEHNR, CDR2 FQNEAQ (reference sequence). This CDR3 is built from 15 residues. The DNA for the CDR3 is TGTGCCAGCAGCTCAATCGGTGGGCTCACAGATACGCAGTATTTT. This encodes CASSSIGGLTDTQYF. The full variable domain, its missing parts supplied by reference TRBV7-9 and TRBJ2-3, is DTGVSQNPRHKITKRGQNVTFRCDPISEHNRLYWYRQTLGQGPEFLTYFQNEAQLEKSRLLSDRFSAERPKGSFSTLEIQRTEQGDSAMYLCASSSIGGLTDTQYFGPGTRLTVL.

The chain couples TRBV12-3 or TRBV12-4 to TRBJ1-1; D is undetermined. The CDR3 loop spans 16 amino acids. Trimming took 2 bases from V and 0 from J, leaving 13 bases between them. The CDR3 protein is CASSLLGRRMNTEAFF. The CDR3 region has the DNA TGTGCCAGCAGTTTATTAGGGAGGAGAATGAACACTGAAGCTTTCTTT.

The chain links TRBV7-9 to TRBJ2-3, with D uncertain. The germline gives CDR1 SEHNR, CDR2 FQNEAQ (reference sequence). The CDR3 is made up of 14 amino acids. V was shortened by 5 bases and J by 3 bases, with 12 bases between the two germline ends. CDR3 sequence reads: CASSRRLDTDTQYF. DNA of the CDR3: TGTGCCAGCAGCCGGCGGCTAGATACAGATACGCAGTATTTT.

This chain links TRBV15 with TRBJ2-7, with D uncertain. Germline V lookup: CDR1 LNHNV, CDR2 YYDKDF (reference sequence). Trimming pared 0 bases from V and 6 bases from J, leaving 9 bases between. This CDR3 region has 13 residues. Here the CDR3 DNA reads TGTGCCACCAGCAGAGATCATACCGCCGAGCAGTACTTC. Protein sequence: CATSRDHTAEQYF.